A selection of T cell receptor beta chains follows, all from one sample in a study of molecular identifiers for immune sequencing clone quantification. TCRdb reprocessed the PCR reads via MiXCR and lists one record per CDR3 protein. This table holds about 640,000 distinct CDR3 sequences, 15% to 20% found once. The sample was naive CD8+ T cells from blood, with Jurkat cell RNA spiked in. All receptors come from a human donor in good health. Some libraries in this study had Jurkat cell RNA spiked in. Both conserved end residues are part of each CDR3. A D gene is named only where the DNA matches it firmly. A clone size is listed for some rows: how often the clone was seen (once, few, many), or a class if it is expanded.

TGTGCCAGCAGCCTAGGAGGGGCAAAACAATACGAGCAGTACTTC,CASSLGGAKQYEQYF,many,NA,TRBJ2-7,TRBV7-2
TGTGCCAGCAGCCCCGACAGGACTTTTATTGAAGCTTTCTTT,CASSPDRTFIEAFF,many,NA,TRBJ1-1,TRBV7-9
TGTGCCAGCAGTGGGACTAGCGGGTATACAGATACGCAGTATTTT,CASSGTSGYTDTQYF,NA,TRBD2,TRBJ2-3,TRBV12-3/TRBV12-4
TGTGCCAGCAGCTTCCCCCTTGACTCAGCAGTCTCCTACGAGCAGTACTTC,CASSFPLDSAVSYEQYF,NA,NA,TRBJ2-7,TRBV5-5
TGTGCCAGCAGCCAAGGGATGGAGCAGTACTTC,CASSQGMEQYF,many,NA,TRBJ2-7,TRBV14
TGTGCCACCAGTCGCTCACAAACGAACACCGGGGAGCTGTTTTTT,CATSRSQTNTGELFF,many,NA,TRBJ2-2,TRBV24-1
TGTGCCAGCAGTCCCGTATCAGTCTTAGGTCCCCAAGTCGAGCAGTACTTC,CASSPVSVLGPQVEQYF,NA,NA,TRBJ2-7,TRBV27
TGTGCCAGCAGTTTCGAGGGGATAGGACAGGGACATCAGCCCCAGCATTTT,CASSFEGIGQGHQPQHF,many,TRBD1,TRBJ1-5,TRBV28
TGTGCCAGCAGCTTAGGGGACCGGACTGAAGCTTTCTTT,CASSLGDRTEAFF,NA,NA,TRBJ1-1,TRBV7-6
TGTGCCAGCAGTTTAGTACGGATGGAAGCTTTCTTT,CASSLVRMEAFF,many,NA,TRBJ1-1,TRBV28
TGCAGCGCTGGGGACAGAACCAGCGCGAACACCGGGGAGCTGTTTTTT,CSAGDRTSANTGELFF,many,TRBD1,TRBJ2-2,TRBV29-1
TGTGCCAGCAGCCAAGGCGGGAGGAGCAACGAGCAGTACTTC,CASSQGGRSNEQYF,few,TRBD2,TRBJ2-7,TRBV3-1
TGCAGTGCTTGGACTAGCGGGAGCCTTAGCTCCTACGAGCAGTACTTC,CSAWTSGSLSSYEQYF,many,TRBD2,TRBJ2-7,TRBV20-1
TGTGCCAGCAGCATGATGCCAGGCGCCGGAGAGACCCAGTACTTC,CASSMMPGAGETQYF,NA,NA,TRBJ2-5,TRBV7-6
TGTGCCAGCAATTCCGGCCCGGGACTAGCCGGGGAGACCCAGTACTTC,CASNSGPGLAGETQYF,few,TRBD2,TRBJ2-5,TRBV12-3/TRBV12-4
TGCGCCAGCAGCCAAGTAGGTGGCTCGGGTAATTCACCCCTCCACTTT,CASSQVGGSGNSPLHF,many,NA,TRBJ1-6,TRBV4-1
TGCGCCAGCAGCCAAGAGGACTTACGAGTCACTGAAGCTTTCTTT,CASSQEDLRVTEAFF,many,NA,TRBJ1-1,TRBV4-3
TGTGCCAGCAGCTTAGGGGATCCAGGGGTTCAGCCCCAGCATTTT,CASSLGDPGVQPQHF,many,NA,TRBJ1-5,TRBV7-9
TGTGCCAGTAGTATTTTCGGTCCTTTAGGGTCAGGGGAATTCGAAGCTTTCTTT,CASSIFGPLGSGEFEAFF,many,NA,TRBJ1-1,TRBV19
TGTGCCAGCAGTTTGACTAGCGGGATTCGCGCCGATACGCAGTATTTT,CASSLTSGIRADTQYF,NA,TRBD2,TRBJ2-3,TRBV12-3/TRBV12-4
TGTGCCAGCAGTCAGGACACCTACAATCAGCCCCAGCATTTT,CASSQDTYNQPQHF,many,NA,TRBJ1-5,TRBV6-5
TGTGCCAGTACCGTTCAGGGGGCTGGGAATCAGCCCCAGCATTTT,CASTVQGAGNQPQHF,NA,TRBD1,TRBJ1-5,TRBV19
TGTGCCAGCAGCTTAGTACAGAATGAGCAGTTCTTC,CASSLVQNEQFF,many,NA,TRBJ2-1,TRBV7-9
TGCGCCAGCAGCCAAGATTGGAGGAGCGGGAGGAGCACCGGGGAGCTGTTTTTT,CASSQDWRSGRSTGELFF,many,TRBD2,TRBJ2-2,TRBV4-3
TGTGCCAGCAGCCATGGGACATACCAAGAGACCCAGTACTTC,CASSHGTYQETQYF,few,NA,TRBJ2-5,TRBV5-3
TGTGCCAGCAGTTACGGACTAGCGGGGGGCTCCTACGAGCAGTACTTC,CASSYGLAGGSYEQYF,many,TRBD2,TRBJ2-7,TRBV28
TGTGCCAGCAGTCCGGCCAACGGTGGCTACACCTTC,CASSPANGGYTF,NA,NA,TRBJ1-2,TRBV12-3/TRBV12-4
TGCAGCGTTGAAGATCGGACAGGGATGAACACCGGGGAGCTGTTTTTT,CSVEDRTGMNTGELFF,many,TRBD1,TRBJ2-2,TRBV29-1
TGTGCCAGCAGCCAAAGGCCGGGACTACCACTTGCCTCCTACGAGCAGTACTTC,CASSQRPGLPLASYEQYF,many,TRBD2,TRBJ2-7,TRBV11-2
TGCGCCAGCAGCGATCCCGGGACAGGGAACACAGATACGCAGTATTTT,CASSDPGTGNTDTQYF,few,TRBD1,TRBJ2-3,TRBV5-1
TGTGCCAGCAGTCTGCAGACCCAAAGCTCTCATCAGCCCCAGCATTTT,CASSLQTQSSHQPQHF,many,NA,TRBJ1-5,TRBV6-2/TRBV6-3
TGTGCCAGCACCCAATCAGGGCTATTCACAGATACGCAGTATTTT,CASTQSGLFTDTQYF,many,NA,TRBJ2-3,TRBV5-6
TGTGCCAGCAGCCTAGGACTAGGATACTACGAGCAGTACTTC,CASSLGLGYYEQYF,many,TRBD2,TRBJ2-7,TRBV5-5
TGTGCCAGCAGCGAGGGACGGATTATAGCCAAAAACATTCAGTACTTC,CASSEGRIIAKNIQYF,many,NA,TRBJ2-4,TRBV21-1
TGTGCCAGCAGTCGCCCGACAGGGGGTCAGTGCGAGCAGTACTTC,CASSRPTGGQCEQYF,NA,TRBD1,TRBJ2-7,TRBV12-3/TRBV12-4
TGCGCCAGCAGCTCAACACGTGGGGGCGAGCAGTACTTC,CASSSTRGGEQYF,many,NA,TRBJ2-7,TRBV4-3
TGTGCCAGCAGTTTGAGGGCAGGTCCCAACGAGCAGTACTTC,CASSLRAGPNEQYF,NA,NA,TRBJ2-7,TRBV27
TGCGCCAGCAGCTTGGAGAACCCAAACACTGAAGCTTTCTTT,CASSLENPNTEAFF,many,NA,TRBJ1-1,TRBV5-1
TGTGCCAGTGGAGGGGCGGCTAATGAAAAACTGTTTTTT,CASGGAANEKLFF,NA,NA,TRBJ1-4,TRBV7-9
TGTGCCTGGAGTGTTACAGGGGCCCCCGGCGAGCAGTACTTC,CAWSVTGAPGEQYF,few,TRBD1,TRBJ2-7,TRBV30
TGTGCCAGCAGTTACTCATGGACAGGGCCGGAGACCCAGTACTTC,CASSYSWTGPETQYF,many,TRBD1,TRBJ2-5,TRBV6-5
TGTGCCAGCAGCGGGGAGTGGACCGTAGATACGCAGTATTTT,CASSGEWTVDTQYF,many,NA,TRBJ2-3,TRBV9
TGTGCCAGCAGCCTACTGGGCGGGACTAGCTCCTACGAGCAGTACTTC,CASSLLGGTSSYEQYF,many,TRBD2,TRBJ2-7,TRBV7-2
TGTGCCAGCAGCTTTGGAGGGGGCTACACCGGGGAGCTGTTTTTT,CASSFGGGYTGELFF,NA,NA,TRBJ2-2,TRBV5-8
TGCAGCGTTTACTCGGCCAGGGGGCTTTACGAGCAGTACTTC,CSVYSARGLYEQYF,many,TRBD1,TRBJ2-7,TRBV29-1